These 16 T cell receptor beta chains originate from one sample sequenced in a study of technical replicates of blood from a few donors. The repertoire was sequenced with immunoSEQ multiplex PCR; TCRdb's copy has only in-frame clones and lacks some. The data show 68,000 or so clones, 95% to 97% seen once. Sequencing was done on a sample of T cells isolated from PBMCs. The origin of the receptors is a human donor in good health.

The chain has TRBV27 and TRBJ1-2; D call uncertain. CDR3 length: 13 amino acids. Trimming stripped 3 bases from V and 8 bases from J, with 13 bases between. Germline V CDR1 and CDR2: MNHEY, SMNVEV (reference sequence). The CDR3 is CASSLGIGGGYTF. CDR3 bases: TGTGCCAGCAGTTTGGGTATCGGAGGGGGCTACACCTTC.

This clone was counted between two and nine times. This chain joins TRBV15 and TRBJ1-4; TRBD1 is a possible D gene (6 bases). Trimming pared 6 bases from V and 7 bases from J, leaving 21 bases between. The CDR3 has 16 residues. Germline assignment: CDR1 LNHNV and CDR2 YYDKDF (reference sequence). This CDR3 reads CATRDSTGFYLEKLFF. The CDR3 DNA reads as TGTGCCACCAGAGATAGTACAGGGTTCTACCTTGAAAAACTGTTTTTT.

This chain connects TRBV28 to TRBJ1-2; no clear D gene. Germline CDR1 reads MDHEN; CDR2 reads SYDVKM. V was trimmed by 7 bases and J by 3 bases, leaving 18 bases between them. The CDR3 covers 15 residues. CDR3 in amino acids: CASKRPSYDHYGYTF. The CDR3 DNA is TGTGCCAGCAAGAGGCCTAGCTACGACCACTATGGCTACACCTTC.

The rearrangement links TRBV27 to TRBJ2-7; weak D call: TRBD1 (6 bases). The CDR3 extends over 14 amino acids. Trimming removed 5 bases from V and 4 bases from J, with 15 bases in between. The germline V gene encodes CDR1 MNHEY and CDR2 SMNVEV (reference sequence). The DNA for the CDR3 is TGTGCCAGCAGTACCTTGGACAGACAGTACGAGCAGTACTTC. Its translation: CASSTLDRQYEQYF.

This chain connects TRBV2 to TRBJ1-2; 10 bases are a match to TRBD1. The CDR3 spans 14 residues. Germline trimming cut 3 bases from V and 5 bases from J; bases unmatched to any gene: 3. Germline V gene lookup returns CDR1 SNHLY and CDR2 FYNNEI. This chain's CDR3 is CASSEGQGRYGYTF. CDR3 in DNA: TGTGCCAGCAGTGAGGGACAGGGGCGTTATGGCTACACCTTC.

CDR3 DNA: TGTGCCAGCAGCTCCCGTAGCGGGAGGGCAATCAATGAGCAGTTCTTC. The encoded protein is CASSSRSGRAINEQFF. The rearrangement uses TRBV7-8 and TRBJ2-1; TRBD2 agrees at 11 bases. From germline, CDR1 is SGHVS and CDR2 FQNEAQ. This CDR3 is built from 16 residues. J was trimmed by 6 bases and V by 4 bases; bases with no gene match: 8. Based on the CDR3 plus reference TRBV7-8 and TRBJ2-1, the full variable domain is GAGVSQSPRYKVAKRGQDVALRCDPISGHVSLFWYQQALGQGPEFLTYFQNEAQLDKSGLPSDRFFAERPEGSVSTLKIQRTQQEDSAVYLCASSSRSGRAINEQFFGPGTRLTVL.

CDR3 nucleotide sequence: TGTGCCAGCAGTTTAGGGCAGGGGAACTACGAGCAGTACTTC. This encodes CASSLGQGNYEQYF. This chain links TRBV28 with TRBJ2-7; D is perhaps TRBD1 (6 bases). The CDR3 is 14 residues long. Trimming took off 2 bases at V and 3 bases at J, with 11 bases between the two ends. The germline CDR1 and CDR2 sequences are MDHEN and SYDVKM.

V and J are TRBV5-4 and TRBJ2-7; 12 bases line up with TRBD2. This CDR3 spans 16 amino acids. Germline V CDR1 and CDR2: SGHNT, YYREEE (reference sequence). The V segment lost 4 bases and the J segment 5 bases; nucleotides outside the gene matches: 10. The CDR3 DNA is TGTGCCAGCAGCGGACCCGGGACTAGCGGGTTGAACGAGCAGTACTTC. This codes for CASSGPGTSGLNEQYF.

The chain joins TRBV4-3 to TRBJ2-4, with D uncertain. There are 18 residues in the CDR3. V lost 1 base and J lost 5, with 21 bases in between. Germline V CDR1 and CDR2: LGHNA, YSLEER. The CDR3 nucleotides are TGCGCCAGCAGCCAAGTAGGTCACGAGGATTCGGCCCAAAACATTCAGTACTTC. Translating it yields CASSQVGHEDSAQNIQYF.

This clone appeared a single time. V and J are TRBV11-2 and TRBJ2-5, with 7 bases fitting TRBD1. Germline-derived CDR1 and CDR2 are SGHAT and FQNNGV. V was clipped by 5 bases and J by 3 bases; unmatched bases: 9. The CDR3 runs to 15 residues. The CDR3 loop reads CASSPSPGQKETQYF. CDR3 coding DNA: TGTGCCAGCAGCCCATCCCCGGGACAGAAAGAGACCCAGTACTTC.

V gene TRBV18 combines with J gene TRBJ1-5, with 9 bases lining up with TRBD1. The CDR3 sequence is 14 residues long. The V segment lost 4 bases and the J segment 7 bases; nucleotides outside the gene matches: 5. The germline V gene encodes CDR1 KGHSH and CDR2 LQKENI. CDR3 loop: CASSQQGAQQPQHF. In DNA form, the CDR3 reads TGTGCCAGCTCACAACAGGGGGCTCAACAGCCCCAGCATTTT. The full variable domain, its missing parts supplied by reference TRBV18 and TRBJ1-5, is NAGVMQNPRHLVRRRGQEARLRCSPMKGHSHVYWYRQLPEEGLKFMVYLQKENIIDESGMPKERFSAEFPKEGPSILRIQQVVRGDSAAYFCASSQQGAQQPQHFGDGTRLSIL.

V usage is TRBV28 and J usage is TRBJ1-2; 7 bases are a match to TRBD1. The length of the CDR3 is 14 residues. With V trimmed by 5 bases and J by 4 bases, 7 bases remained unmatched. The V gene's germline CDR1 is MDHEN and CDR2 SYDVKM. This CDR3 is CASSVTGVGYGYTF. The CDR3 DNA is TGTGCCAGCAGTGTTACAGGGGTCGGCTATGGCTACACCTTC.

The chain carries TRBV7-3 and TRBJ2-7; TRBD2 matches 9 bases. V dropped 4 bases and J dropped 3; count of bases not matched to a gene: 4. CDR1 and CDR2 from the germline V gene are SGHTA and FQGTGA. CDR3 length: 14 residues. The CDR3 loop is CASSSPTSGYEQYF. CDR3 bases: TGTGCCAGCAGCTCTCCGACTAGCGGCTACGAGCAGTACTTC.

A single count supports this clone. As DNA, the CDR3 is TGTGCCAGTAGTATAAGGGCTAGCGCTATGAGTTTACGCGAGCAGTACTTC. This gives the protein CASSIRASAMSLREQYF. The V gene is TRBV19, the J gene TRBJ2-7; D possibly corresponds to TRBD2 (6 bases). V was shortened by 2 bases and J by 6 bases, with 23 bases between the two germline ends. Germline loops: CDR1 LNHDA, CDR2 SQIVND (reference sequence). The CDR3 contains 17 residues.

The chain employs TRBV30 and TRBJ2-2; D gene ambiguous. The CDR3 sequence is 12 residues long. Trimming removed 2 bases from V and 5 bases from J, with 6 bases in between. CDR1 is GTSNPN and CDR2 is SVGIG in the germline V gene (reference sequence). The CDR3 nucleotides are TGTGCCTGGAGTCGGGTAACCGGGGAGCTGTTTTTT. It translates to CAWSRVTGELFF.

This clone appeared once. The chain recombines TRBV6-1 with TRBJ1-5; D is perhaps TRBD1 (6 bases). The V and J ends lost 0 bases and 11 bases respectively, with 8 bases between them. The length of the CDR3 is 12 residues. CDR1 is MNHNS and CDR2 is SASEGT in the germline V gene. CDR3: CASSEAGTTQHF. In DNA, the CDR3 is TGTGCCAGCAGTGAAGCCGGGACAACCCAGCATTTT.